Shown below are 22 T cell receptor beta chains from a single sample sequenced in a study of blood T cell repertoires in COVID-19 (dated by TCRdb to the early 2020s). Library generation was performed with the immunoSEQ multiplex PCR assay. In TCRdb, the immuneACCESS table is reduced to in-frame sequences with V and J assigned. These tables do not hold every clone; where another copy was compared, an unresolved V gene accounts for under half, and the others remain unexplained. The sample table shows about 78,000 clones, and about 83% are seen once. Of the sample, about 5.3% is held by the ten largest clones. Source material: peripheral blood. Source of these receptors: an elderly woman with active or convalescent COVID-19.

This clone appeared once. This chain connects TRBV5-5 to TRBJ2-1, with a possible D match to TRBD2 (5 bases). Per the germline V gene, CDR1 is SGHKS and CDR2 is YYEKEE (reference sequence). Trimming shortened V by 0 bases and J by 0 bases, and 7 bases separated the two germline ends. The CDR3 length is 15 residues. The CDR3 nucleotides read TGTGCCAGCAGCTTGGGGGAGAGCTCCTACAATGAGCAGTTCTTC. It is translated as CASSLGESSYNEQFF. The full variable domain, completed using reference TRBV5-5 and TRBJ2-1, is DAGVTQSPTHLIKTRGQQVTLRCSPISGHKSVSWYQQVLGQGPQFIFQYYEKEERGRGNFPDRFSARQFPNYSSELNVNALLLGDSALYLCASSLGESSYNEQFFGPGTRLTVL.

The J gene is TRBJ2-2, the V gene TRBV5-1, with 9 bases lining up with TRBD2. With V trimmed by 3 bases and J by 5 bases, 11 bases remained unmatched. Germline CDR1 is SGHRS and CDR2 is YFSETQ. The CDR3 totals 17 residues. The CDR3 spells CASSSTAGTSRTGELFF. DNA for the CDR3: TGCGCCAGCAGCTCAACCGCCGGGACTAGCCGAACCGGGGAGCTGTTTTTT.

The CDR3 coding sequence is TGTGCCAGCAGTGCTGCGGGGGGGGGAGAGACCCAGTACTTC. This codes for CASSAAGGGETQYF. The chain links TRBV2 to TRBJ2-5; 9 bases line up with TRBD2. Trimming took 4 bases from V and 4 from J; bases not matched to a gene: 4. This CDR3 is built from 14 residues. The germline V gene encodes CDR1 SNHLY and CDR2 FYNNEI.

This clone was found a few times. V gene TRBV6-5 combines with J gene TRBJ2-6; D remains unclear. Trimming left V 7 bases short and J 1 base short, with 11 bases between. CDR1 is MNHEY and CDR2 is SVGAGI in the germline V gene. This CDR3 spans 15 amino acids. The CDR3 coding sequence is TGTGCCAGCATTTTCCTAATGTCTGGGGCCAACGTCCTGACTTTC. It translates to CASIFLMSGANVLTF.

The rearrangement uses TRBV7-3 and TRBJ2-7; a weak D match, TRBD1 (5 bases). The V gene's germline CDR1 is SGHTA and CDR2 FQGTGA. The V end was cut by 9 bases, the J end by 6 bases, with 21 bases between. This CDR3 has 14 amino acids. CDR3 nucleotide sequence: TGTGCCAGTAGTAAGTCCAGGGCTCGTAGCGAGCAGTACTTC. It is translated as CASSKSRARSEQYF.

This chain uses TRBV7-6 with TRBJ2-7; 9 bases match TRBD1. The CDR3 has 16 amino acids. The V gene end was trimmed by 1 base and the J gene end by 1 base; junction bases not matched to a gene: 5. Germline V gene data show CDR1 as SGHVS and CDR2 as FNYEAQ. The CDR3 bases are TGTGCCAGCAGCTTAGTGGGAGGACAGGGGTCCTACGAGCAGTACTTC. It yields the protein CASSLVGGQGSYEQYF.

This chain links TRBV6-5 with TRBJ2-4, with D possibly matching TRBD1 (5 bases). Trimming took off 5 bases at V and 2 bases at J, with 13 bases between the two ends. The V gene's germline CDR1 is MNHEY and CDR2 SVGAGI. The CDR3 extends over 15 amino acids. The CDR3: CASSPPRATKNIQYF. The CDR3, as DNA: TGTGCCAGCAGTCCCCCCAGGGCAACCAAAAACATTCAGTACTTC.

V usage is TRBV19 and J usage is TRBJ2-1; possible D gene TRBD2, 5 bases. The CDR3 covers 14 residues. Germline V lookup: CDR1 LNHDA, CDR2 SQIVND (reference sequence). Trimming shortened V by 6 bases and J by 8 bases, and 17 bases separated the two germline ends. For the CDR3, the DNA is TGTGCCAGTAGATTGAAATCACACGGGGATGAGCAGTTCTTC. Translating gives CASRLKSHGDEQFF.

V usage is TRBV19 and J usage is TRBJ2-6; 11 bases match TRBD1. The CDR3 covers 16 residues. Per the germline V gene, CDR1 is LNHDA and CDR2 is SQIVND (reference sequence). J gave up 0 bases and V 10 bases, and 5 bases lay outside the gene matches. The CDR3 DNA reads as TGTGCCACCAGGACAGGGGGCATCTCTGGGGCCAACGTCCTGACTTTC. The encoded protein is CATRTGGISGANVLTF.

The genes are TRBV7-9 and TRBJ2-1; tentatively, D is TRBD2 (5 bases). Germline CDR1 is SEHNR and CDR2 is FQNEAQ (reference sequence). The CDR3 sequence is 16 residues long. Between the trimmed V and J ends, which lost 4 bases and 3 bases, there was a span of 16 bases. The CDR3 region is CASSSSDGVIYNEQFF. In nucleotides, the CDR3 is TGTGCCAGCAGCTCCTCCGACGGGGTAATCTACAATGAGCAGTTCTTC.

The gene calls are TRBV6-2 or TRBV6-3 and TRBJ2-3, with unresolved D. Between the trimmed V and J ends, which lost 0 bases and 1 base, there was a span of 5 bases. CDR3 length equals 14 residues. Per the germline V gene, CDR1 is MNHEY and CDR2 is SVGEGT. CDR3 bases: TGTGCCAGCAGTTACTCGGGCGGCACAGATACGCAGTATTTT. This gives the protein CASSYSGGTDTQYF.

The rearrangement links TRBV18 to TRBJ1-4; D unclear. V gave up 0 bases and J gave up 0 bases, with 14 bases separating them. The CDR3 is 18 residues long. Germline V gives CDR1 KGHSH, CDR2 LQKENI. The CDR3 loop reads CASSPPSRGGTTNEKLFF. The DNA for the CDR3 is TGTGCCAGCTCACCACCAAGCCGTGGAGGCACAACTAATGAAAAACTGTTTTTT.

To note about this clone: Other DNA sequences in this sample translate to the same CDR3. This rearrangement joins TRBV3-1 (or the pseudogene TRBV3-2) to TRBJ1-3, with D unclear. The V gene lost 6 bases and the J gene lost 0 bases, with 6 bases spanning the gap. Germline V gene lookup returns CDR1 LGHDT and CDR2 YNNKEL (reference sequence). The CDR3 loop spans 13 amino acids. The CDR3 loop reads CASSGLSGNTIYF. Written as DNA, the CDR3 is TGTGCCAGCAGTGGGCTCTCTGGAAACACCATATATTTT.

This sequence joins TRBV5-1 and TRBJ2-7; TRBD2 matches at 10 bases. V shed 4 bases and J 5 bases; nucleotides not matched to a gene: 6. This CDR3 is 14 amino acids long. Germline V gene data show CDR1 as SGHRS and CDR2 as YFSETQ. CDR3 loop: CASSPLAGANEQYF. In DNA form, the CDR3 reads TGCGCCAGCAGCCCCCTAGCGGGAGCAAACGAGCAGTACTTC.

This clone was recorded a few times. The chain carries TRBV7-2 and TRBJ2-1; 9 nucleotides align to TRBD2. Germline V gene sequence: CDR1 SGHTA, CDR2 FQGNSA. With V trimmed by 8 bases and J by 2 bases, 7 bases remained unmatched. The CDR3 spans 15 residues. The CDR3 nucleotides are TGTGCCAGCTCCCCAAGCGGGGGGACCTACAATGAGCAGTTCTTC. This codes for CASSPSGGTYNEQFF.

The gene calls are TRBV3-1 (or the pseudogene TRBV3-2) and TRBJ2-2; 11 bases align to TRBD2. This CDR3 contains 18 residues. V was clipped by 0 bases and J by 5 bases; unmatched bases: 8. The germline V gene has CDR1 LGHDT and CDR2 YNNKEL (reference sequence). CDR3 in amino acids: CASSQELLAGGLTGELFF. CDR3 in DNA: TGTGCCAGCAGCCAAGAGCTGTTAGCGGGAGGGCTTACCGGGGAGCTGTTTTTT.

The gene calls are TRBV5-6 and TRBJ2-6; 8 nucleotides line up with TRBD1. CDR3 length: 16 residues. In germline, CDR1 is SGHDT, CDR2 YYEEEE. V shed 3 bases and J 2 bases; nucleotides not matched to a gene: 4. Written as DNA, the CDR3 is TGTGCCAGCAGCTGGTGGACAGGGACTGGGGCCAACGTCCTGACTTTC. Amino acids: CASSWWTGTGANVLTF.

This chain links TRBV7-2 with TRBJ2-3; 7 positions agree with TRBD2. The ends lost 5 bases at V and 1 base at J; junction bases unmatched: 9. Germline lookup yields CDR1 SGHTA and CDR2 FQGNSA. This CDR3 contains 16 residues. CDR3 nucleotides: TGTGCCAGCAGCCAGCACCTGGGGGGGGGCACAGATACGCAGTATTTT. It encodes CASSQHLGGGTDTQYF.

The chain is built from TRBV5-8 and TRBJ2-5; 8 nucleotides agree with TRBD2. Germline assignment: CDR1 SGHTS and CDR2 YDEGEE. V lost 0 bases, J lost 2 bases, and 9 bases stayed unmatched. The length of the CDR3 is 17 residues. CDR3 in DNA: TGTGCCAGCAGCTTGGGGACTAGCAGCCAGGGGCAAGAGACCCAGTACTTC. Translating gives CASSLGTSSQGQETQYF.

V is TRBV6-2 or TRBV6-3 and J is TRBJ2-5; 8 nucleotides line up with TRBD2. V dropped 6 bases and J dropped 0; count of bases not matched to a gene: 9. Germline-derived CDR1 and CDR2 are MNHEY and SVGEGT. CDR3 length: 16 residues. CDR3 sequence reads: CASSPGSGAYQETQYF. The CDR3 DNA is TGTGCCAGCAGCCCCGGTAGCGGGGCTTACCAAGAGACCCAGTACTTC.

The chain couples TRBV28 to TRBJ2-5, with 12 bases lining up with TRBD1. This CDR3 region has 15 residues. Germline V gives CDR1 MDHEN, CDR2 SYDVKM. V dropped 6 bases and J dropped 5; count of bases not matched to a gene: 7. DNA for the CDR3: TGTGCCAGCAGGTGGGGGGACAGGGGGCTGGAGACCCAGTACTTC. This encodes CASRWGDRGLETQYF.

This clone came up a few times. This chain uses TRBV19 with TRBJ1-5; D gene ambiguous. V lost 9 bases and J 9 bases, leaving 6 bases between the germline ends. This CDR3 is built from 9 residues. Germline values: CDR1 LNHDA, CDR2 SQIVND (reference sequence). The CDR3 sequence is CASPGPQHF. In DNA form, the CDR3 reads TGTGCCAGCCCCGGGCCCCAGCATTTT.